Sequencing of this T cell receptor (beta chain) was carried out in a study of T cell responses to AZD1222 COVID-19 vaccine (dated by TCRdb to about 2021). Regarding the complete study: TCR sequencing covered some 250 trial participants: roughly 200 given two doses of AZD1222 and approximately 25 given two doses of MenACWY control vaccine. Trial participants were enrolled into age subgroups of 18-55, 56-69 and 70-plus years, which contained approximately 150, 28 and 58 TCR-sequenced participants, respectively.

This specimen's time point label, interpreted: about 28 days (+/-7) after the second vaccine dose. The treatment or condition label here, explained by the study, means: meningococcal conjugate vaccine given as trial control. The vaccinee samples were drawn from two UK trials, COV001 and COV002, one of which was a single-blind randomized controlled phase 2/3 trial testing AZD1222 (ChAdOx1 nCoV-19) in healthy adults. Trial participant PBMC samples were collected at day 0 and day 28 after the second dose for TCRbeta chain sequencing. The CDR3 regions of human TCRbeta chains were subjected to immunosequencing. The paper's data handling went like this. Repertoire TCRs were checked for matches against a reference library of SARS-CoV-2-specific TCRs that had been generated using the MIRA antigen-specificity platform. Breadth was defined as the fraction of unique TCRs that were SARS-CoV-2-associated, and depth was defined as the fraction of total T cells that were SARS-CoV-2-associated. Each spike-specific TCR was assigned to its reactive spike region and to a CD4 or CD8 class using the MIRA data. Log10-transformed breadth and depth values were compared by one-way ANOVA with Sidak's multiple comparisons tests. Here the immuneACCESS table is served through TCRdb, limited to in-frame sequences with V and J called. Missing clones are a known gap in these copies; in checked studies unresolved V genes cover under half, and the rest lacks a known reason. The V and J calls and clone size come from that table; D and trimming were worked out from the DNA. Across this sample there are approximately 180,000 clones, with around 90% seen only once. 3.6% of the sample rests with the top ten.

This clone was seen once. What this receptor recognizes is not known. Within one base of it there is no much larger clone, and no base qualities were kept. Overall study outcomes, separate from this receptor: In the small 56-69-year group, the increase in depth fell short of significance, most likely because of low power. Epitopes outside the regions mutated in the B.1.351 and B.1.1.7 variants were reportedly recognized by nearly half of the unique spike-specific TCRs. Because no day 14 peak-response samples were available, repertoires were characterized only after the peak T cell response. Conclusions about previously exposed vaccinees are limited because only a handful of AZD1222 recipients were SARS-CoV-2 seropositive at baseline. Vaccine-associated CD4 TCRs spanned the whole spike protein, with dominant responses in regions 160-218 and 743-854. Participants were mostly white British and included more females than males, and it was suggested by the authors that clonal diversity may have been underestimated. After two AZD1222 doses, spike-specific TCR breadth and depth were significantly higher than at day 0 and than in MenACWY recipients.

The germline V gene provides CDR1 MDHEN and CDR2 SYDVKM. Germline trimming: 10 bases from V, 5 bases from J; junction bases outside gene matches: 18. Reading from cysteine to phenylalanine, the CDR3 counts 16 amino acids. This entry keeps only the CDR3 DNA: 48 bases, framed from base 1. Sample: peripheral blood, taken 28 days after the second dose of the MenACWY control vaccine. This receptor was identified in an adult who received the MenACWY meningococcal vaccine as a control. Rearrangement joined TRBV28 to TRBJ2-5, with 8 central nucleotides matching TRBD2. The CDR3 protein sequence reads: CATQPGGREGAETQYF. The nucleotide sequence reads TGTGCCACTCAACCAGGCGGCCGGGAGGGCGCGGAGACCCAGTACTTC.